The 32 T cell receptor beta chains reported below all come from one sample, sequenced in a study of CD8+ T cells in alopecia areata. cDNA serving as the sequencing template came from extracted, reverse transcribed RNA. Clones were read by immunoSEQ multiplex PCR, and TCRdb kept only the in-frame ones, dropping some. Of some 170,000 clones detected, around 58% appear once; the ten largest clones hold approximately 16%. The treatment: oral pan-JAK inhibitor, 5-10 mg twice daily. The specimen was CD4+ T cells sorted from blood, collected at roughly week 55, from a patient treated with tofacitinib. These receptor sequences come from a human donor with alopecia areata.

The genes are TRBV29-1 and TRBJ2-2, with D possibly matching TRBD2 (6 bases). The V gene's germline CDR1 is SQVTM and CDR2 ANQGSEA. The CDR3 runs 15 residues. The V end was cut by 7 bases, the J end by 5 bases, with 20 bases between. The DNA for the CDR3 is TGCAGCGCTACCTTGGTCAGGGCGGGGACCGGGGAGCTGTTTTTT. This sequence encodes CSATLVRAGTGELFF.

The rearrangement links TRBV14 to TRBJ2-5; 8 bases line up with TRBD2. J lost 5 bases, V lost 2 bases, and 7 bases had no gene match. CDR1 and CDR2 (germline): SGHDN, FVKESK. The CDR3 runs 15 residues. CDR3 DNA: TGTGCCAGCAGCCAACCGGGACTAGTGGTGGAGACCCAGTACTTC. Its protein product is CASSQPGLVVETQYF.

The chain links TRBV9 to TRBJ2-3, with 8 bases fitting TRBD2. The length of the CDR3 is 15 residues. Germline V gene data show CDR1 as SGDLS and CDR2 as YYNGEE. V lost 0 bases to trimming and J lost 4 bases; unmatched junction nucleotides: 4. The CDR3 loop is CASSVGGGPSDTQYF. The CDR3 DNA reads TGTGCCAGCAGCGTAGGCGGGGGGCCCTCAGATACGCAGTATTTT. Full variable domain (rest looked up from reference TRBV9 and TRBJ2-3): DSGVTQTPKHLITATGQRVTLRCSPRSGDLSVYWYQQSLDQGLQFLIQYYNGEERAKGNILERFSAQQFPDLHSELNLSSLELGDSALYFCASSVGGGPSDTQYFGPGTRLTVL.

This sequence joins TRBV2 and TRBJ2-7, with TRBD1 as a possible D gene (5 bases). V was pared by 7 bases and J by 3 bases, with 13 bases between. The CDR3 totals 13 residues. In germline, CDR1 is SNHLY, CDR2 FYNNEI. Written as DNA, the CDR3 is TGTGCCAGCATCGGAGACAGAGTCTACGAGCAGTACTTC. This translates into CASIGDRVYEQYF.

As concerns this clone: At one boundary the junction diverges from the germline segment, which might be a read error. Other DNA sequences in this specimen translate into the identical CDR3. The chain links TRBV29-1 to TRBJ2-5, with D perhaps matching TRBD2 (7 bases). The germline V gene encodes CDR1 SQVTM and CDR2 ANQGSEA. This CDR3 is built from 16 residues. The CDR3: CSVDSPEGGAQETQYF. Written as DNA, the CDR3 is TGTAGCGTTGATTCCCCCGAGGGGGGGGCCCAAGAGACCCAGTACTTC.

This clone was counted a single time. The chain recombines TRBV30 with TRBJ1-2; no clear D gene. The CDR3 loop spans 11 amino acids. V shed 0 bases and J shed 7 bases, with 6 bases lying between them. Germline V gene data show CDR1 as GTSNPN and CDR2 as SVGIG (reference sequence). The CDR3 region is CAWSVKSGYTF. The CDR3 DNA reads TGTGCCTGGAGTGTAAAAAGTGGCTACACCTTC.

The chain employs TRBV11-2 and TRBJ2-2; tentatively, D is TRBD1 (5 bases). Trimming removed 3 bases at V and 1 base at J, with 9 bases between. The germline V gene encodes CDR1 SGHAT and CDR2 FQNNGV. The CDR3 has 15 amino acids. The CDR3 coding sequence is TGTGCCAGCAGCTTCAGGGCAGTGAACACCGGGGAGCTGTTTTTT. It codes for CASSFRAVNTGELFF.

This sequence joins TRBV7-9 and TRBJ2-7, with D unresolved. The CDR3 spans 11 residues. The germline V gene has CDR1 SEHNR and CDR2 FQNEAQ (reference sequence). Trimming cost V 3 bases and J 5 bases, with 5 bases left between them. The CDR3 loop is CASSLGNEQYF. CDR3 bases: TGTGCCAGCAGCTTGGGGAACGAGCAGTACTTC.

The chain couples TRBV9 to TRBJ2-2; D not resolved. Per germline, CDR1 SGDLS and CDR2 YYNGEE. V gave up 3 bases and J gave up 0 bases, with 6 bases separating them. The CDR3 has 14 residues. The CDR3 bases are TGTGCCAGCAGCGCTGAAGCGAACACCGGGGAGCTGTTTTTT. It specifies CASSAEANTGELFF.

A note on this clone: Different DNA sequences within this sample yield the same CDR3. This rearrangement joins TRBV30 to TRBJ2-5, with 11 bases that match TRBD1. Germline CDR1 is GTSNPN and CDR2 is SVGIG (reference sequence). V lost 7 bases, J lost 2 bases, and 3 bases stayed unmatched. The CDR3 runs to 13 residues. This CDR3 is CAFRDRGQETQYF. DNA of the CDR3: TGTGCCTTCCGGGACAGGGGGCAAGAGACCCAGTACTTC.

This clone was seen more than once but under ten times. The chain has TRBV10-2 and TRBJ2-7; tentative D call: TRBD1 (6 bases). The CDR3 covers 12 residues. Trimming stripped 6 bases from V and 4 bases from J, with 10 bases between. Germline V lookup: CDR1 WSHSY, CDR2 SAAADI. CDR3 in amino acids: CASSPDSYEQYF. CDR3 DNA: TGCGCCAGCAGCCCGGACAGTTACGAGCAGTACTTC.

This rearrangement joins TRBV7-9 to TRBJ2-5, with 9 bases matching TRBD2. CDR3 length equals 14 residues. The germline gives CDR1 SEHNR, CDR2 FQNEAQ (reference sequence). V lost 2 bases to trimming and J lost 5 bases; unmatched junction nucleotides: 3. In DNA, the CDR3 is TGTGCCAGCAGCTTATCGCTAGCGGGGGAGACCCAGTACTTC. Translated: CASSLSLAGETQYF.

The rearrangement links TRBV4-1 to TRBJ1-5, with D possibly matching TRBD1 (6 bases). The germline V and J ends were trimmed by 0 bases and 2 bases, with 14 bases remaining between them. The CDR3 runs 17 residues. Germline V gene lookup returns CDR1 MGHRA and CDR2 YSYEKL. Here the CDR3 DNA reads TGCGCCAGCAGCCAAGATGGGGGGGCTGGAGGCAATCAGCCCCAGCATTTT. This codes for CASSQDGGAGGNQPQHF.

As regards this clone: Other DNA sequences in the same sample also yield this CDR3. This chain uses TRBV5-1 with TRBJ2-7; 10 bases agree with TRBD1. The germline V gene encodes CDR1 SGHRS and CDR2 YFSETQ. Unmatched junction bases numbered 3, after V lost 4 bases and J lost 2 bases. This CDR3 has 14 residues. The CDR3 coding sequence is TGCGCCAGCAGCCCTGGACAGGGGGCCTACGAGCAGTACTTC. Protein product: CASSPGQGAYEQYF.

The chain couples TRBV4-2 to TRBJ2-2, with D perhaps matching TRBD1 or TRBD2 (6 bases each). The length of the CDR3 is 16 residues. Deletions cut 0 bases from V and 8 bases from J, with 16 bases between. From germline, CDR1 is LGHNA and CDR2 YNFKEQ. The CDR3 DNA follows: TGTGCCAGCAGCCAAGATAGGGGGGCCCCATCAGGGGAGCTGTTTTTT. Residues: CASSQDRGAPSGELFF.

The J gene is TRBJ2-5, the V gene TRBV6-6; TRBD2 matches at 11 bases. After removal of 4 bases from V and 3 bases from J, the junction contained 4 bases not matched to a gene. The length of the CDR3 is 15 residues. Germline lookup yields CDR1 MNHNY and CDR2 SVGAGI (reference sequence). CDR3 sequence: CASSSLLAGEETQYF. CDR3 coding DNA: TGTGCCAGCAGTTCTCTACTAGCGGGGGAAGAGACCCAGTACTTC.

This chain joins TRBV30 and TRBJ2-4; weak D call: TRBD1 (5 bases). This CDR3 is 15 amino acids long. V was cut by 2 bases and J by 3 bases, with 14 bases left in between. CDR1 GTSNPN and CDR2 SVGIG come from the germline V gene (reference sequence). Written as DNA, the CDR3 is TGTGCCTGGAGTTTAAGGGGCTCGGACAAAAACATTCAGTACTTC. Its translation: CAWSLRGSDKNIQYF.

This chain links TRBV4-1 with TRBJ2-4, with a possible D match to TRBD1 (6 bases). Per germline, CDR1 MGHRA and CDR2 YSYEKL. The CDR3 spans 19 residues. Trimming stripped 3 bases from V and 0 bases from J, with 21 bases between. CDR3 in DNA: TGCGCCAGCAGCCAGGACCGGGGCTTGGACAGACTAGCCAAAAACATTCAGTACTTC. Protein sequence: CASSQDRGLDRLAKNIQYF.

CDR3 nucleotide sequence: TGCAGCGTTGCTCTGGGGACTAATGAAAAACTGTTTTTT. Its translation is CSVALGTNEKLFF. J is TRBJ1-4 and V is TRBV29-1; D gene uncertain. Germline CDR1 SQVTM, CDR2 ANQGSEA. There are 13 residues in the CDR3. The V and J ends lost 4 bases and 2 bases respectively, with 8 bases between them. Based on the CDR3 plus reference TRBV29-1 and TRBJ1-4, the full variable domain is SAVISQKPSRDICQRGTSLTIQCQVDSQVTMMFWYRQQPGQSLTLIATANQGSEATYESGFVIDKFPISRPNLTFSTLTVSNMSPEDSSIYLCSVALGTNEKLFFGSGTQLSVL.

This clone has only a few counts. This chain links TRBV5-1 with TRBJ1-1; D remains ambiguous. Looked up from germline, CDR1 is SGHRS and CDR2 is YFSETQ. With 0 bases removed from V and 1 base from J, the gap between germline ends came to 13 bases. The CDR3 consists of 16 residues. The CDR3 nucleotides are TGCGCCAGCAGCTTGGGGCCTTGGCCCCAGAACACTGAAGCTTTCTTT. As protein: CASSLGPWPQNTEAFF.

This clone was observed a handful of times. The CDR3 loop is CASSLSTGTSTDTQYF. As DNA, the CDR3 is TGTGCCAGCAGCTTATCAACGGGGACTAGCACAGATACGCAGTATTTT. V usage is TRBV7-9 and J usage is TRBJ2-3; D possibly corresponds to TRBD2 (6 bases). The germline V gene has CDR1 SEHNR and CDR2 FQNEAQ (reference sequence). The V gene lost 2 bases and the J gene lost 0 bases, with 12 bases spanning the gap. The CDR3 runs to 16 residues.

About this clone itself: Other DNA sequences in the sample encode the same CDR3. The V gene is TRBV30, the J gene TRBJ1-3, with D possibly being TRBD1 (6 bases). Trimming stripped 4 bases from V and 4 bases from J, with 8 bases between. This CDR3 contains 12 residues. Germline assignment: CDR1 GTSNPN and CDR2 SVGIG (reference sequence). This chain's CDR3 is CAWTTGGNTIYF. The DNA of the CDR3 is TGTGCCTGGACTACAGGGGGAAACACCATATATTTT.

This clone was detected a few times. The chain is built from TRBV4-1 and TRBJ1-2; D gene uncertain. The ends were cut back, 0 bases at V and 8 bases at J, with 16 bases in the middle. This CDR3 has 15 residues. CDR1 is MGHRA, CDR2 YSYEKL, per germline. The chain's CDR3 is CASSQENQVNGGYTF. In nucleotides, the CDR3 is TGCGCCAGCAGCCAAGAAAACCAGGTCAATGGAGGCTACACCTTC.

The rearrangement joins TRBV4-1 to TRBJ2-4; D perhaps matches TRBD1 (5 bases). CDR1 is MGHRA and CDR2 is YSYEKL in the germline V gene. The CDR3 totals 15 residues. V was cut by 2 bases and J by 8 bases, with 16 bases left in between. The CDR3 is CASSQSPQGSYIQYF. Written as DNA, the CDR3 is TGCGCCAGCAGCCAAAGCCCGCAGGGATCGTACATTCAGTACTTC.

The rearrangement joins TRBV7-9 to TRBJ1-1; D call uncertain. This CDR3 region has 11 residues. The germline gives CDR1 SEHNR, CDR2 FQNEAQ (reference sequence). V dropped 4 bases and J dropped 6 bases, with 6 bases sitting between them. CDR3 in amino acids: CASSSGAEAFF. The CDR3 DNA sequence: TGTGCCAGCAGCTCTGGCGCTGAAGCTTTCTTT.

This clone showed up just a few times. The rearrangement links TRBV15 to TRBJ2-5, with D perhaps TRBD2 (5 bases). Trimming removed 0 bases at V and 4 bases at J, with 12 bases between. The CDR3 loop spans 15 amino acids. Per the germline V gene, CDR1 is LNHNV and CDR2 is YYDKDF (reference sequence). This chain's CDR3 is CATSRDSGSSETQYF. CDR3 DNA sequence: TGTGCCACCAGCAGAGATTCGGGATCGTCAGAGACCCAGTACTTC.

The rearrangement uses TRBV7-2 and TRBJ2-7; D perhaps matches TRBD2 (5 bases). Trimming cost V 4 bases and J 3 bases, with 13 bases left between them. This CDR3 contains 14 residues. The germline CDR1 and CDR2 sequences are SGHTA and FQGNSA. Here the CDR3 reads CASSSRTGSYEQYF. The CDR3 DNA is TGTGCCAGCAGCTCCAGGACGGGAAGCTACGAGCAGTACTTC.

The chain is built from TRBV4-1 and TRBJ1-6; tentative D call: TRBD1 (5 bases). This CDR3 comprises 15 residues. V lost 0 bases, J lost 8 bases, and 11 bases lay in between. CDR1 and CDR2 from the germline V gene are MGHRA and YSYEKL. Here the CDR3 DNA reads TGCGCCAGCAGCCAAGAATCAGGGAACGATTCACCCCTCCACTTT. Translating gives CASSQESGNDSPLHF.

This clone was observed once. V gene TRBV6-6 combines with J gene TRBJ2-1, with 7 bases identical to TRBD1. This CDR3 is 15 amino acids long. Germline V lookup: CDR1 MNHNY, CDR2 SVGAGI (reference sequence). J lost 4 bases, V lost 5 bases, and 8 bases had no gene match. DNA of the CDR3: TGTGCCAGCAGTCCGACAGGGATTGGATACAATGAGCAGTTCTTC. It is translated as CASSPTGIGYNEQFF.

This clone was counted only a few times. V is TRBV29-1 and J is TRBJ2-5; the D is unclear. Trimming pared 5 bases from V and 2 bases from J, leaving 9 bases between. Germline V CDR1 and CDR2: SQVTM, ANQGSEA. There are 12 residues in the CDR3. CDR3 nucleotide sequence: TGCAGCGTTCGTTCAGCTCAAGAGACCCAGTACTTC. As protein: CSVRSAQETQYF. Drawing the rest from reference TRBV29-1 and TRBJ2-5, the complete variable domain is SAVISQKPSRDICQRGTSLTIQCQVDSQVTMMFWYRQQPGQSLTLIATANQGSEATYESGFVIDKFPISRPNLTFSTLTVSNMSPEDSSIYLCSVRSAQETQYFGPGTRLLVL.

The CDR3 reads CASRQLAKNIQYF. As DNA, the CDR3 is TGTGCCAGCAGGCAGTTAGCCAAAAACATTCAGTACTTC. The J gene is TRBJ2-4, the V gene TRBV6-5, with D unclear. This CDR3 spans 13 amino acids. With 6 bases removed from V and 0 bases from J, the gap between germline ends came to 6 bases. Germline CDR1 MNHEY, CDR2 SVGAGI.

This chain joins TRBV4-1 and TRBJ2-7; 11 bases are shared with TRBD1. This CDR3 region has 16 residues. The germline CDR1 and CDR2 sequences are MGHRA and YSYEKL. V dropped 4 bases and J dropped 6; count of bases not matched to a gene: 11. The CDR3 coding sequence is TGCGCCAGCAGCCCAGGAGGGGACAGGGGGTACTTCGAGCAGTACTTC. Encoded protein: CASSPGGDRGYFEQYF.